The 19 T cell receptor beta chains presented below share a single source sample, sequenced in a study of cytomegalovirus exposure and HLA in healthy donors (TCRdb year 2017). Library construction relied on the immunoSEQ multiplex PCR assay. The multiplex PCR relied on a mix of 60 forward primers for TCR Vbeta segments and 13 reverse primers for TCR Jbeta segments. The table was pulled from immuneACCESS by TCRdb, which kept in-frame rearrangements only. Such tables lose some clones; where checked, under half of the loss comes from unresolved V genes, and the rest has no known cause. The sample records approximately 170,000 clones, 65% to 90% of which are singletons. Jointly, the top ten make up roughly 2% of the sample. Material for sequencing was PBMCs. These receptors all stem from a human donor in good health.

V usage is TRBV20-1 and J usage is TRBJ1-4; D gene ambiguous. The CDR3 spans 10 residues. CDR1 DFQATT and CDR2 SNEGSKA come from the germline V gene (reference sequence). V shed 7 bases and J shed 6 bases, with 6 bases lying between them. The CDR3 sequence is CSVRDEKLFF. DNA of the CDR3: TGCAGTGTCCGGGATGAAAAACTGTTTTTT.

The rearrangement links TRBV19 to TRBJ2-5; 8 nucleotides align to TRBD2. CDR1 is LNHDA, CDR2 SQIVND, per germline (reference sequence). The CDR3 is made up of 14 amino acids. Losses at the gene ends were 4 bases for V and 0 bases for J; bases not matched to a gene: 1. The CDR3 sequence: CASSTGGYQETQYF. In nucleotides, the CDR3 is TGTGCCAGTAGTACGGGGGGGTACCAAGAGACCCAGTACTTC.

This chain links TRBV6-5 with TRBJ1-2; no reliable D call. V was shortened by 6 bases and J by 4 bases, with 12 bases between the two germline ends. This CDR3 has 13 amino acids. Germline loops: CDR1 MNHEY, CDR2 SVGAGI. CDR3 bases: TGTGCCAGCAGAAGGCAGGCCAGCTATGGCTACACCTTC. This gives the protein CASRRQASYGYTF.

The sample holds a few counts of this clone. The genes are TRBV10-1 and TRBJ2-7; weak D call: TRBD2 (6 bases). Germline values: CDR1 WNHNN, CDR2 SYGVQD (reference sequence). V gave up 1 base and J gave up 4 bases, with 8 bases separating them. CDR3 length equals 13 residues. The CDR3 nucleotides are TGCGCCAGCAGTGAGTTCCGGGGGTACGAGCAGTACTTC. Residues: CASSEFRGYEQYF.

The V call is TRBV5-4, the J call TRBJ1-1; D call uncertain. CDR3 length: 11 residues. Germline values: CDR1 SGHNT, CDR2 YYREEE (reference sequence). The V gene lost 4 bases and the J gene lost 5 bases, with 6 bases spanning the gap. DNA of the CDR3: TGTGCCAGCAGCCCGGGGACTGAAGCTTTCTTT. It is translated as CASSPGTEAFF.

V gene TRBV19 combines with J gene TRBJ1-4; D uncertain. Germline lookup yields CDR1 LNHDA and CDR2 SQIVND (reference sequence). V shed 5 bases and J shed 1 base, with 14 bases lying between them. CDR3 size: 16 residues. In DNA, the CDR3 is TGTGCCAGTAGTGCCCTCGGACTGAGAACTAATGAAAAACTGTTTTTT. This codes for CASSALGLRTNEKLFF.

This chain connects TRBV7-8 to TRBJ1-2; D may be TRBD1 (6 bases). V was cut by 6 bases and J by 7 bases, with 15 bases left in between. Germline lookup yields CDR1 SGHVS and CDR2 FQNEAQ. This CDR3 has 13 residues. CDR3 protein: CASRQQGGTGYTF. CDR3 bases: TGTGCCAGCAGGCAACAGGGTGGGACTGGCTACACCTTC.

The V gene is TRBV5-4, the J gene TRBJ2-5; no firm D call. V lost 1 base, J lost 5 bases, and 6 bases lay in between. Germline V CDR1 and CDR2: SGHNT, YYREEE (reference sequence). The CDR3 spans 12 residues. The CDR3 reads CASSLNSETQYF. In DNA, the CDR3 is TGTGCCAGCAGCTTGAATTCGGAGACCCAGTACTTC.

The gene calls are TRBV6-6 and TRBJ2-7; TRBD1 aligns across 7 bases. Looked up from germline, CDR1 is MNHNY and CDR2 is SVGAGI (reference sequence). The length of the CDR3 is 14 residues. Trimming removed 0 bases from V and 6 bases from J; junction bases left unmatched: 5. DNA for the CDR3: TGTGCCAGCAGTTACTCCAGGGGGAACGGCGAGCAGTACTTC. This translates into CASSYSRGNGEQYF.

The chain recombines TRBV2 with TRBJ2-1, with 12 nucleotides matching TRBD2. CDR1 and CDR2 from the germline V gene are SNHLY and FYNNEI. V trimming: 4 bases; J trimming: 7 bases; junction bases outside the gene matches: 11. The CDR3 consists of 17 residues. This chain's CDR3 is CASSAQVLAGGRNEQFF. DNA of the CDR3: TGTGCCAGCAGTGCTCAAGTTCTAGCGGGGGGGCGGAATGAGCAGTTCTTC.

The chain is built from TRBV5-5 and TRBJ2-7, with 9 bases that match TRBD1. The V gene end was trimmed by 4 bases and the J gene end by 6 bases; junction bases not matched to a gene: 5. This CDR3 comprises 13 residues. Germline CDR1 is SGHKS and CDR2 is YYEKEE (reference sequence). The CDR3 here is CASSPSDRGEQYF. The CDR3 nucleotides read TGTGCCAGCAGCCCGTCGGACAGGGGCGAGCAGTACTTC.

The rearrangement joins TRBV5-1 to TRBJ2-7, with 10 bases aligning to TRBD2. The CDR3 has 15 amino acids. J lost 2 bases, V lost 4 bases, and 6 bases had no gene match. Germline V gives CDR1 SGHRS, CDR2 YFSETQ. Here the CDR3 reads CASSASGGTPYEQYF. CDR3 sequence (DNA): TGCGCCAGCAGCGCTAGCGGGGGTACTCCCTACGAGCAGTACTTC. Full variable domain (outside the CDR3, taken from reference TRBV5-1 and TRBJ2-7): KAGVTQTPRYLIKTRGQQVTLSCSPISGHRSVSWYQQTPGQGLQFLFEYFSETQRNKGNFPGRFSGRQFSNSRSEMNVSTLELGDSALYLCASSASGGTPYEQYFGPGTRLTVT.

This chain uses TRBV4-1 with TRBJ2-2; TRBD2 aligns across 8 bases. Germline trimming cut 0 bases from V and 8 bases from J; bases unmatched to any gene: 17. CDR3 size: 19 residues. The germline V gene encodes CDR1 MGHRA and CDR2 YSYEKL. Here the CDR3 DNA reads TGCGCCAGCAGCCAAGATTTTTGGTCAGCGGGGGTGCAGTCGGGGGAGCTGTTTTTT. This codes for CASSQDFWSAGVQSGELFF.

The V gene is TRBV4-1, the J gene TRBJ1-1, with D maybe TRBD1 (5 bases). The CDR3 totals 16 residues. Germline CDR1 is MGHRA and CDR2 is YSYEKL. V was pared by 0 bases and J by 0 bases, with 11 bases between. The CDR3: CASSQDSGVVNTEAFF. The CDR3 bases are TGCGCCAGCAGCCAAGACTCGGGGGTGGTGAACACTGAAGCTTTCTTT.

Points on this clone: The junction shows a germline mismatch at one end, possibly a read error. This chain uses TRBV5-6 with TRBJ2-2; possible D gene TRBD2, 7 bases. This CDR3 spans 15 amino acids. Looked up from germline, CDR1 is SGHDT and CDR2 is YYEEEE. In DNA, the CDR3 is TGTGCCAGCAGCTGGGGAGGGGGGAACATCGGGGAGCTGTTTTTT. It codes for CASSWGGGNIGELFF.

Note on this clone: This CDR3 is also generated by other DNA sequences in the sample. The chain links TRBV4-3 to TRBJ2-2; 8 bases fit TRBD2. The V gene end was trimmed by 4 bases and the J gene end by 1 base; junction bases not matched to a gene: 2. This CDR3 spans 15 amino acids. Germline assignment: CDR1 LGHNA and CDR2 YSLEER. The CDR3 sequence: CASSRSGGNTGELFF. CDR3 nucleotides: TGCGCCAGCAGCCGGAGCGGGGGGAACACCGGGGAGCTGTTTTTT.

CDR3 DNA: TGTGCAAGTCGCTTCCGCGGAACACACAATGAGCAGTTCTTC. It yields the protein CASRFRGTHNEQFF. The V gene is TRBV12-2, the J gene TRBJ2-1; the table names TRBD2, a call not compared with the DNA. TRBV12-2 is classified as a pseudogene. This CDR3 has 14 residues.

DNA of the CDR3: TGCGCCAGCAGCCAAGGACAGCATAGCAATCAGCCCCAGCATTTT. This codes for CASSQGQHSNQPQHF. V and J are TRBV4-1 and TRBJ1-5; D may be TRBD1 (5 bases). Trimming stripped 1 base from V and 0 bases from J, with 7 bases between. The CDR3 totals 15 residues. Germline assignment: CDR1 MGHRA and CDR2 YSYEKL.

This rearrangement joins TRBV4-1 to TRBJ1-2; D is perhaps TRBD1 (5 bases). Trimming cost V 1 base and J 4 bases, with 10 bases left between them. Germline V gene data show CDR1 as MGHRA and CDR2 as YSYEKL. The CDR3 spans 14 residues. The CDR3 loop reads CASSQGGERYGYTF. The CDR3 coding sequence is TGCGCCAGCAGCCAAGGGGGGGAGCGCTATGGCTACACCTTC.